The rows below give T cell receptor beta chains drawn from one sample of a study of T cell responses to AZD1222 COVID-19 vaccine. Assay used: immunoSEQ multiplex PCR; TCRdb lists only in-frame clones, some missing. The repertoire has about 110,000 clones, around 94% of them found once; the top ten carry around 2%. The sample was peripheral blood, taken on day 0 of AZD1222 vaccination. The receptors originated from an adult in good health. Both conserved end residues are trimmed from each CDR3.

v_call cdr3_aa
TRBV7-3 ASSLNSATSGAHSGANVLT
TRBV2 ASSFENPRIHEQY
TRBV6-5 ASSYDLAGVGETQY
TRBV9 ASSASLAGGFNEQF
TRBV5-1 ASSWGGSSYNSPLH
TRBV18 ASSPPNRGSTEAF
TRBV6-5 ASKQGLDYNEQF
TRBV19 ASSMDGGWGYT
TRBV7-2 ASSFSKGNTEAF
TRBV19 ASSPSGTEAF
TRBV9 ASSVGGAGQQPQH
TRBV19 ASSATGTLDVLT
TRBV11-2 ASRRDNREQF
TRBV7-8 ASSTGAALNYGYT
TRBV5-5 ASSLTRQGYGYT
TRBV11-2 ASSFQPGDSYNEQF
TRBV3-1/TRBV3-2 ASSHNHNSVETQY
TRBV6-5 ASRSDRGIIYGYT
TRBV28 ASSQPSIREKLF
TRBV28 ASRLPGTGEVGTEAF
TRBV18 ASSPDFNDQPQH
TRBV18 ASSPVTGYYNEQF
TRBV19 ASAVSGKTYEQY
TRBV7-9 ASSSPLGTSGGNYNEQF
TRBV3-1/TRBV3-2 ASSQDRGLGETDTQY
TRBV28 AAKGGLGEAF
TRBV20-1 SAIRQGEAF
TRBV15 ATSRERRNTEAF
TRBV7-8 ASSLVGLDGQY
TRBV6-5 ASSSGAGRGYT
TRBV25-1 ASGGDRGPGELF
TRBV15 ATSSGGAYSNQPQH
TRBV3-1/TRBV3-2 ASSQGYGVNSPLH
TRBV9 ASSVDQSGRYGYT
TRBV29-1 SAGQRDQPQH
TRBV5-1 ASSFSGSSYNEQF
TRBV7-3 ASSFGQGSSETQY
TRBV7-3 ASSITPMSEQY
TRBV3-1/TRBV3-2 ASSQDWDLGNIQY
TRBV5-6 ASSEGLADYEQY
TRBV19 ASQGAYYNEQF
TRBV16 ASSQFREAANEKLF
TRBV7-9 ASSDVWSPVENEQF
TRBV4-1 ASSQDSGHEQF
TRBV4-1 ASSQVLRDREGGYT
TRBV5-1 ASSFGTSGLDTQY
TRBV5-1 ATSTGVGYT
TRBV6-5 ASRAGPTYNYGYT
TRBV9 ASSVGYGYT
TRBV6-5 ASRDSVTNEKLF
TRBV29-1 SVLLTSGRLNEQF